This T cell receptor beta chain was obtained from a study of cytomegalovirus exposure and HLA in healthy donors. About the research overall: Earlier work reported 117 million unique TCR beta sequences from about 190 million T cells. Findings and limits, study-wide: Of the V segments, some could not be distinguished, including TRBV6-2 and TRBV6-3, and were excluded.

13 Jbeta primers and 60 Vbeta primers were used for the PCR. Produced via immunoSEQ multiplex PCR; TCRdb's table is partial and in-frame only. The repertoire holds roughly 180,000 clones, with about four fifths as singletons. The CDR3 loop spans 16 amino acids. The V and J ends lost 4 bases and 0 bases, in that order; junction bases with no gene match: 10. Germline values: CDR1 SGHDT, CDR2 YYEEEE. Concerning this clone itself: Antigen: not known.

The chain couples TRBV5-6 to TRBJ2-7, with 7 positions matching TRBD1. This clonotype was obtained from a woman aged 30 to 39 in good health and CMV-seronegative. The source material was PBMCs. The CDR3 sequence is CASSDGLRGLSYEQYF. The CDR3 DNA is TGTGCCAGCAGCGACGGATTGAGGGGGCTCTCCTACGAGCAGTACTTC.